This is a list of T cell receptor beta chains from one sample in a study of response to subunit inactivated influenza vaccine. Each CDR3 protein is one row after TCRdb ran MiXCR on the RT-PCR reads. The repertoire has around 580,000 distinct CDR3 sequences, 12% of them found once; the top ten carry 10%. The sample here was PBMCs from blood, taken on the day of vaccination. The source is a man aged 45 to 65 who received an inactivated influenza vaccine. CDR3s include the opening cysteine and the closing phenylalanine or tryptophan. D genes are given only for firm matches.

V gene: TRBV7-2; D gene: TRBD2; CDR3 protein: CASSLMGGKGETQYF
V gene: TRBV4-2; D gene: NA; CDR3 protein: CASSQDSISYEQYF
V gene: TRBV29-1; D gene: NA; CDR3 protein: CSIVEGTQYF
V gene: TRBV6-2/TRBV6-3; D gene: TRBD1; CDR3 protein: CASNQKDRRPSYNEQFF
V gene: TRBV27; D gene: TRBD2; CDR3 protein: CASTTGSAGVNEQFF
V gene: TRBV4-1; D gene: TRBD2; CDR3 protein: CASSQVLAGSFHEQFF
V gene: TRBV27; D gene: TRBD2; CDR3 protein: CASSLGGGGIYEQYF
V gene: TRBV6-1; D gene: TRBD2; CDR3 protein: CASSRLAGAGELFF
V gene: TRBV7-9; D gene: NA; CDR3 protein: CASSSGVSSGSYEQYF
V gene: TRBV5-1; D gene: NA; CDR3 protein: CASSHPSSGELFF
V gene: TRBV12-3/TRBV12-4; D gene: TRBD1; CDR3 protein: CASSLPGQGVRELFF
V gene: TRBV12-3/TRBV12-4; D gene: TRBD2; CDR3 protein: CASSGNSGSGSTDTQYF
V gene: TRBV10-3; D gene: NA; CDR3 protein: CAISDRGGHQETQYF
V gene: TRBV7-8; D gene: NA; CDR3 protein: CASSLGQGISYEQYF
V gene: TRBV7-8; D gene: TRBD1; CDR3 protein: CASSLDGTGGVETQYF
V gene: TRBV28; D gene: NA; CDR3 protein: CASSPWSDNSPLHF
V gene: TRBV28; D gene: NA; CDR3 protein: CASSLIRAHGQQYF
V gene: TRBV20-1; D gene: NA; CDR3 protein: CSARALGNPSSYNEQFF
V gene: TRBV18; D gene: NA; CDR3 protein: CASSPTTIPSTDTQYF
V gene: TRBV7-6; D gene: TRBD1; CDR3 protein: CASSLAGTEETGELSF
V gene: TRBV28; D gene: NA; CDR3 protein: CASSLTSILEQYF
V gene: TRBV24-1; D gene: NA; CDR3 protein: CATSDFDTGELFF
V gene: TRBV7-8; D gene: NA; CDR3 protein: CASSLPEEAGLSSSTDTQYF
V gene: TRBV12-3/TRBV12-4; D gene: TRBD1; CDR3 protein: CASSLAAGGSWEAFF